Following are 19 T cell receptor beta chains from one sample sequenced in a study of T cell repertoires in cytomegalovirus infection. TCRdb fed the reads into MiXCR, producing one record per CDR3 protein. The sample holds about 150,000 distinct CDR3 sequences, about a quarter seen once. The sequencing input was PBMCs. The receptors were gathered from a human donor in good health (CMV status not recorded). Some clones in this sample may be carry-over from other donors' samples.

This clonotype was seen repeatedly, ten times or more. The chain has TRBV12-3 or TRBV12-4 and TRBJ2-3; D not resolved. Trimming removed 4 bases from V and 8 bases from J, with 7 bases in between. This CDR3 has 11 residues. CDR3: CASSSESTQYF. The CDR3 bases are TGTGCCAGCAGTTCTGAGAGTACGCAGTATTTT.

At least ten counts were recorded for this clonotype. The rearrangement uses TRBV7-2 and TRBJ2-5; 7 bases match TRBD2. V was clipped by 5 bases and J by 5 bases; unmatched bases: 8. The length of the CDR3 is 14 residues. Per germline, CDR1 SGHTA and CDR2 FQGNSA. CDR3 residues: CASSPLGRGETQYF. For the CDR3, the DNA is TGTGCCAGCAGCCCACTCGGGCGGGGGGAGACCCAGTACTTC.

This chain uses TRBV7-9 with TRBJ2-3, with 8 bases matching TRBD2. The CDR3 length is 15 residues. Per the germline V gene, CDR1 is SEHNR and CDR2 is FQNEAQ (reference sequence). Unmatched junction bases numbered 10, after V lost 8 bases and J lost 3 bases. CDR3 loop: CASLGLSGSTDTQYF. The CDR3 DNA reads TGTGCCAGCCTAGGCTTAAGCGGGAGTACAGATACGCAGTATTTT.

The rearrangement joins TRBV7-9 to TRBJ2-5; D is unresolved. The V end lost 4 bases, the J end lost 1 base, and 10 bases lay between the germline ends. In germline, CDR1 is SEHNR, CDR2 FQNEAQ (reference sequence). This CDR3 comprises 14 residues. CDR3 in DNA: TGTGCCAGCAGCTATATGGGCTTCCAAGAGACCCAGTACTTC. It codes for CASSYMGFQETQYF.

This clonotype was detected many times. This chain joins TRBV7-2 and TRBJ2-5; TRBD1 matches 10 bases. This CDR3 comprises 13 residues. V shed 5 bases, J shed 4 bases, and the junction held 1 base outside the gene matches. Per germline, CDR1 SGHTA and CDR2 FQGNSA. The CDR3 here is CASSRDRGETQYF. As DNA, the CDR3 is TGTGCCAGCAGCCGGGACAGGGGAGAGACCCAGTACTTC.

A note on this clonotype: The junction departs from germline at one end; a sequencing error may be responsible. The chain uses TRBV6-2 or TRBV6-3 and TRBJ1-5; D gene uncertain. The CDR3 loop spans 13 amino acids. The germline V gene encodes CDR1 MNHEY and CDR2 SVGEGT. The CDR3 DNA sequence: TGTGCCAGCAATTACTGGACGGATCAGCCCCAGCATTTT. This translates into CASNYWTDQPQHF.

This chain connects TRBV29-1 to TRBJ2-5; tentative D call: TRBD2 (6 bases). V was cut by 7 bases and J by 3 bases, with 12 bases left in between. The germline V gene has CDR1 SQVTM and CDR2 ANQGSEA. The CDR3 sequence is 12 residues long. The CDR3 loop is CSARPGEETQYF. For the CDR3, the DNA is TGCAGCGCCCGACCGGGGGAAGAGACCCAGTACTTC.

At least ten counts were recorded for this clonotype. This chain connects TRBV28 to TRBJ2-5, with D possibly matching TRBD2 (6 bases). The V gene lost 2 bases and the J gene lost 1 base, with 11 bases spanning the gap. Germline loops: CDR1 MDHEN, CDR2 SYDVKM. The CDR3 contains 15 residues. CDR3 residues: CASSLEGLAQETQYF. CDR3 nucleotide sequence: TGTGCCAGCAGTTTAGAGGGACTGGCCCAAGAGACCCAGTACTTC.

V is TRBV7-6 and J is TRBJ2-1, with 8 bases fitting TRBD2. V dropped 1 base and J dropped 7; count of bases not matched to a gene: 6. Germline V gene sequence: CDR1 SGHVS, CDR2 FNYEAQ. CDR3 length: 15 amino acids. The CDR3 nucleotides are TGTGCCAGCAGCTTAGAACTAGCGGTGAGAAATGAGCAGTTCTTC. Translating gives CASSLELAVRNEQFF.

This chain uses TRBV12-3 or TRBV12-4 with TRBJ2-4, with 9 bases fitting TRBD1. Trimming at V came to 6 bases and at J to 6 bases, leaving 6 bases not matched to a gene. The CDR3 covers 14 residues. The CDR3 loop is CASRRDRAANIQYF. In DNA, the CDR3 is TGTGCCAGCAGAAGGGACAGGGCTGCAAACATTCAGTACTTC.

This clonotype was detected ten times or more. The chain employs TRBV7-2 and TRBJ2-2; 12 bases align to TRBD2. This CDR3 spans 14 amino acids. V shed 10 bases, J shed 6 bases, and the junction held 6 bases outside the gene matches. CDR1 is SGHTA and CDR2 is FQGNSA in the germline V gene. The CDR3 loop is CATRLAGEAGELFF. In DNA, the CDR3 is TGTGCCACCAGACTAGCGGGAGAGGCCGGGGAGCTGTTTTTT. The full variable domain, its missing parts supplied by reference TRBV7-2 and TRBJ2-2, is GAGVSQSPSNKVTEKGKDVELRCDPISGHTALYWYRQSLGQGLEFLIYFQGNSAPDKSGLPSDRFSAERTGGSVSTLTIQRTQQEDSAVYLCATRLAGEAGELFFGEGSRLTVL.

Only a few counts were recorded for this clonotype. The chain employs TRBV12-3 or TRBV12-4 and TRBJ1-5; TRBD1 matches 9 bases. The V gene end was trimmed by 6 bases and the J gene end by 4 bases; junction bases not matched to a gene: 7. The CDR3 contains 15 residues. Written as DNA, the CDR3 is TGTGCCAGCAGCGGGGACAGGGCCGATAATCAGCCCCAGCATTTT. It yields the protein CASSGDRADNQPQHF.

This clonotype showed up just a few times. The chain recombines TRBV12-3 or TRBV12-4 with TRBJ2-6, with D perhaps being TRBD1 or TRBD2 (5 bases each). V lost 8 bases and J 0 bases, leaving 14 bases between the germline ends. The CDR3 loop spans 16 amino acids. Written as DNA, the CDR3 is TGTGCCAGCCTTCCGGGACCTGGCTCTGGGGCCAACGTCCTGACTTTC. Amino acid sequence: CASLPGPGSGANVLTF.

The rearrangement links TRBV11-3 to TRBJ2-7; no reliable D call. V was cut by 4 bases and J by 2 bases, with 12 bases left in between. Germline assignment: CDR1 SGHNT and CDR2 YENEEA. The length of the CDR3 is 14 residues. DNA for the CDR3: TGTGCCAGCAGCTCTGCGGTCAGCCCCTACGAGCAGTACTTC. Its protein is CASSSAVSPYEQYF.

This clonotype came up many times. The rearrangement links TRBV7-9 to TRBJ1-2; 9 positions agree with TRBD1. J was trimmed by 4 bases and V by 5 bases; bases with no gene match: 5. The CDR3 totals 14 residues. The germline CDR1 and CDR2 sequences are SEHNR and FQNEAQ (reference sequence). CDR3 sequence: CASSPLTGGYGYTF. The CDR3 DNA reads TGTGCCAGCAGCCCTTTGACAGGGGGCTATGGCTACACCTTC.

This clonotype was seen a few times. The V call is TRBV12-3 or TRBV12-4, the J call TRBJ2-1; a weak D match, TRBD1 (6 bases). With 2 bases removed from V and 7 bases from J, the gap between germline ends came to 15 bases. The CDR3 extends over 15 amino acids. The CDR3 nucleotides read TGTGCCAGCAGTTTAACTCGAGGACAGCGGAATGAGCAGTTCTTC. As protein: CASSLTRGQRNEQFF.

Worth noting for this clonotype: A read error is possible here, since a much larger clone lies one base away. The chain carries TRBV5-4 and TRBJ2-2; either TRBD1 or TRBD2 may supply D (5 bases each). CDR1 is SGHNT and CDR2 is YYREEE in the germline V gene (reference sequence). The CDR3 contains 16 residues. The CDR3 region has the DNA TGTGCCAGCAGCTTTGGGGATCAGTTATACACCGGGGCGCTGTTTTTT. Translation: CASSFGDQLYTGALFF.

This clonotype was found a few times. V and J are TRBV20-1 and TRBJ2-3, with D possibly being TRBD1 (6 bases). The germline V gene encodes CDR1 DFQATT and CDR2 SNEGSKA (reference sequence). Between the trimmed V and J ends, which lost 6 bases and 3 bases, there was a span of 13 bases. The CDR3 runs to 13 residues. CDR3 loop: CSARMGATDTQYF. CDR3 coding DNA: TGCAGTGCCAGGATGGGGGCAACAGATACGCAGTATTTT.

The CDR3 here is CASSLLPLAGQENEQFF. The CDR3, as DNA: TGTGCCAGCAGCTTGCTACCCCTAGCGGGACAAGAGAATGAGCAGTTCTTC. The chain employs TRBV7-2 and TRBJ2-1; 9 bases fit TRBD2. CDR1 and CDR2 (germline): SGHTA, FQGNSA. Trimming cost V 3 bases and J 7 bases; bases outside gene matches: 13. This CDR3 spans 17 amino acids.